This TCR beta chain was identified during a study of shared clonotypes between healthy human individuals. Study outcomes and limitations: Richness estimates generally favored naive over memory subsets. Among non-shared clonotypes, generation probabilities were lower than among those shared by all four donors.

On this clone: Antigen specificity is unknown.

The CDR3 spans 14 residues. Germline-derived CDR1 and CDR2 are MNHEY and SVGAGI. The junction had 4 bases not matched to a gene; V was cut back by 3 bases and J by 3 bases. Assay used: immunoSEQ multiplex PCR; TCRdb lists only in-frame clones, some missing. The top ten hold 0.89% of the sample, which has about 1.1 million clones, around 77% seen once. V and J are TRBV6-5 and TRBJ2-5, with 7 bases identical to TRBD1. This sequence originates from a man between 18 and 35 years old in good health. Some clones in this sample may be carry-over from other donors' samples. Sequenced input: memory CD4+ T cells from PBMCs. The subset: CD45RA-negative fraction. The CDR3 region has the DNA TGTGCCAGCAGTTATTCGGGGACAGAAGAGACCCAGTACTTC. Its protein product is CASSYSGTEETQYF.